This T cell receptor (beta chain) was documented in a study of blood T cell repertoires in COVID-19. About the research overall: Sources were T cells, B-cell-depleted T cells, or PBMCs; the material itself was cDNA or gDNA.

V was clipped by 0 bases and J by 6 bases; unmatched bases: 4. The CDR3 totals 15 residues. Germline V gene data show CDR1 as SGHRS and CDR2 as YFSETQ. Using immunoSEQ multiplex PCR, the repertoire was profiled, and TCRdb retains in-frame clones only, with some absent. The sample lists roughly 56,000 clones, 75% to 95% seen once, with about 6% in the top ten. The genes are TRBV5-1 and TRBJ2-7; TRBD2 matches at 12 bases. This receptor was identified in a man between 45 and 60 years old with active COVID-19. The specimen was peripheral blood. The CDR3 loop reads CASSLVTSGGSEQYF. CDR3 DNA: TGCGCCAGCAGCTTGGTAACTAGCGGGGGGTCCGAGCAGTACTTC.